This T cell receptor beta chain was obtained from a study of blood T cell repertoires in COVID-19. Some clones are missing from TCRdb's copy, which holds only in-frame ones; the method was immunoSEQ multiplex PCR. The repertoire holds around 310,000 clones, with around nine tenths as singletons. Sequences were obtained from PBMCs or T cells enriched from blood (not recorded which). This receptor was taken from a man aged 25-45 years who had recovered from COVID-19.

The CDR3 sequence: CSASETSGPGELFF. In DNA, the CDR3 is TGCAGTGCTAGTGAGACTAGCGGTCCCGGGGAGCTGTTTTTT. This rearrangement joins TRBV20-1 to TRBJ2-2; 9 bases are shared with TRBD2. CDR1 is DFQATT, CDR2 SNEGSKA, per germline (reference sequence). There are 14 residues in the CDR3. V was clipped by 3 bases and J by 6 bases; unmatched bases: 5.